One sample yielded the 22 T cell receptor beta chains listed below, sequenced in a study of blood T cell repertoires in COVID-19 (TCRdb year 2020). Library preparation used the immunoSEQ multiplex PCR assay. The table comes from immuneACCESS by way of TCRdb, which keeps in-frame sequences with V and J called. Part of the clones is missing from these tables; in studies checked, under half for an unresolved V gene and the rest for unknown reasons. The table for this sample lists approximately 39,000 clones; roughly 94% of them were counted only once. Under 5% of the sample goes to the ten largest clones. Material: peripheral blood. The receptor source for this set is a human donor with active COVID-19. The donor label of this sample is uncertain.

V gene TRBV5-1 combines with J gene TRBJ1-1, with D perhaps matching TRBD1 (5 bases). CDR3 length: 13 amino acids. V was cut by 4 bases and J by 6 bases, with 13 bases left in between. Germline-derived CDR1 and CDR2 are SGHRS and YFSETQ. CDR3 amino acids: CASSAMGRPEAFF. The CDR3, as DNA: TGCGCCAGCAGCGCGATGGGGCGGCCTGAAGCTTTCTTT.

The rearrangement uses TRBV2 and TRBJ2-3; D perhaps matches TRBD1 (6 bases). This CDR3 is built from 13 residues. V was trimmed by 6 bases and J by 5 bases, leaving 12 bases between them. Germline V CDR1 and CDR2: SNHLY, FYNNEI. DNA for the CDR3: TGTGCCAGCAGGGGCCTACAGGGAGATACGCAGTATTTT. Amino acid sequence: CASRGLQGDTQYF.

The chain uses TRBV7-6 and TRBJ2-7; 9 bases are a match to TRBD1. V lost 5 bases to trimming and J lost 3 bases; unmatched junction nucleotides: 8. Germline CDR1 is SGHVS and CDR2 is FNYEAQ. This CDR3 is built from 15 residues. The DNA of the CDR3 is TGTGCCAGCAGCCAATTCCGGGACAGGGTCTACGAGCAGTACTTC. It encodes CASSQFRDRVYEQYF.

CDR3 loop: CASSLEGSTDTQYF. CDR3 DNA: TGTGCCAGCTCCTTGGAGGGTAGCACAGATACGCAGTATTTT. The chain joins TRBV9 to TRBJ2-3; a weak D match, TRBD2 (6 bases). Per the germline V gene, CDR1 is SGDLS and CDR2 is YYNGEE. The V end was cut by 7 bases, the J end by 0 bases, with 12 bases between. The CDR3 has 14 residues.

V and J are TRBV28 and TRBJ1-5, with D unclear. This CDR3 is 12 amino acids long. V shed 7 bases and J shed 9 bases, with 13 bases lying between them. Germline V lookup: CDR1 MDHEN, CDR2 SYDVKM. CDR3 in DNA: TGTGCCAGCAACCCCACATTGTGGCCCCAGCATTTT. Translated, it gives CASNPTLWPQHF. Full variable domain (outside the CDR3, taken from reference TRBV28 and TRBJ1-5): DVKVTQSSRYLVKRTGEKVFLECVQDMDHENMFWYRQDPGLGLRLIYFSYDVKMKEKGDIPEGYSVSREKKERFSLILESASTNQTSMYLCASNPTLWPQHFGDGTRLSIL.

This chain links TRBV3-1 (or the pseudogene TRBV3-2) with TRBJ1-5, with D unresolved. Per the germline V gene, CDR1 is LGHDT and CDR2 is YNNKEL (reference sequence). Trimming shortened V by 2 bases and J by 2 bases, and 19 bases separated the two germline ends. The CDR3 spans 18 residues. CDR3 residues: CASSQIWRVRSGNQPQHF. The CDR3 bases are TGTGCCAGCAGCCAAATCTGGCGGGTCCGCTCGGGCAATCAGCCCCAGCATTTT.

This chain connects TRBV11-2 to TRBJ2-7; perhaps TRBD2 as D (5 bases). Trimming stripped 5 bases from V and 4 bases from J, with 18 bases between. This CDR3 has 15 amino acids. CDR1 and CDR2 from the germline V gene are SGHAT and FQNNGV. The CDR3 DNA is TGTGCCAGCAGCCCGGACTCCTTCCTCTCATACGAGCAGTACTTC. Translating it yields CASSPDSFLSYEQYF.

CDR3 residues: CASSLGHAAFF. CDR3 nucleotides: TGTGCCAGCAGCCTAGGCCATGCTGCTTTCTTT. The chain couples TRBV5-8 to TRBJ1-1; no clear D. The CDR3 has 11 amino acids. Germline V gene data show CDR1 as SGHTS and CDR2 as YDEGEE. Trimming removed 4 bases from V and 11 bases from J, with 12 bases in between.

V is TRBV5-5 and J is TRBJ2-7; 10 bases are shared with TRBD1. The CDR3 has 13 amino acids. CDR1 is SGHKS and CDR2 is YYEKEE in the germline V gene (reference sequence). The trim removed 4 bases at V and 4 bases at J, leaving 2 bases unmatched. DNA of the CDR3: TGTGCCAGCAGCACGGGACAGGGGTACGAGCAGTACTTC. Protein product: CASSTGQGYEQYF.

This chain uses TRBV6-5 with TRBJ2-7, with D possibly being TRBD2 (7 bases). The V gene lost 2 bases and the J gene lost 0 bases, with 14 bases spanning the gap. Looked up from germline, CDR1 is MNHEY and CDR2 is SVGAGI. The CDR3 covers 16 residues. Written as DNA, the CDR3 is TGTGCCAGCAGTTACGGGGGGGGCGGGAACTCCTACGAGCAGTACTTC. Translation: CASSYGGGGNSYEQYF.

The J gene is TRBJ2-1, the V gene TRBV5-5; 13 bases fit TRBD2. V shed 3 bases, J shed 8 bases, and the junction held 17 bases outside the gene matches. Germline assignment: CDR1 SGHKS and CDR2 YYEKEE (reference sequence). The CDR3 has 19 residues. CDR3 sequence reads: CASSWTPGLAGEASDEQFF. Here the CDR3 DNA reads TGTGCCAGCAGCTGGACACCAGGACTAGCGGGAGAGGCCAGCGATGAGCAGTTCTTC.

V and J are TRBV29-1 and TRBJ2-1, with 8 bases lining up with TRBD2. CDR3 size: 16 residues. Germline V lookup: CDR1 SQVTM, CDR2 ANQGSEA. J lost 6 bases, V lost 2 bases, and 12 bases had no gene match. The chain's CDR3 is CSVEPRLSGSGNEQFF. The CDR3 bases are TGCAGCGTTGAACCCCGTCTCAGCGGGAGCGGCAATGAGCAGTTCTTC.

The CDR3, as DNA: TGTGCCAGCAGCTTAGGCAGGGTATGGGCAGATACGCAGTATTTT. As protein: CASSLGRVWADTQYF. This rearrangement joins TRBV7-8 to TRBJ2-3, with a tentative D call TRBD1 (5 bases). The CDR3 extends over 15 amino acids. Germline values: CDR1 SGHVS, CDR2 FQNEAQ. V dropped 1 base and J dropped 4 bases, with 12 bases sitting between them.

V and J are TRBV11-2 and TRBJ2-5; 10 nucleotides match TRBD1. The trim removed 5 bases at V and 4 bases at J, leaving 4 bases unmatched. The CDR3 length is 14 residues. From germline, CDR1 is SGHAT and CDR2 FQNNGV. In DNA, the CDR3 is TGTGCCAGCAGCCGAGGGACAGGGGTAGAGACCCAGTACTTC. Translated, it gives CASSRGTGVETQYF.

CDR3 DNA: TGTGCCAGCAGTTATCCAGGGGTCACTGAAGCTTTCTTT. Its translation is CASSYPGVTEAFF. The genes are TRBV6-2 or TRBV6-3 and TRBJ1-1, with D possibly matching TRBD1 (6 bases). Trimming took off 3 bases at V and 4 bases at J, with 9 bases between the two ends. There are 13 residues in the CDR3. Germline V lookup: CDR1 MNHEY, CDR2 SVGEGT.

The gene calls are TRBV6-5 and TRBJ2-7; 7 bases agree with TRBD1. V shed 6 bases and J 3 bases; nucleotides not matched to a gene: 5. Germline CDR1 and CDR2: MNHEY and SVGAGI. CDR3 length equals 13 residues. DNA of the CDR3: TGTGCCAGCAGCAGGGGACAGATCTACGAGCAGTACTTC. As protein: CASSRGQIYEQYF.

The rearrangement uses TRBV29-1 and TRBJ2-7, with TRBD2 matching over 7 bases. CDR3 length: 13 amino acids. Unmatched junction bases numbered 6, after V lost 4 bases and J lost 3 bases. Per the germline V gene, CDR1 is SQVTM and CDR2 is ANQGSEA. The CDR3 loop is CSVVSGRIYEQYF. Written as DNA, the CDR3 is TGCAGCGTTGTATCCGGGAGGATCTACGAGCAGTACTTC.

The chain employs TRBV7-9 and TRBJ2-5, with 7 positions matching TRBD2. Germline-derived CDR1 and CDR2 are SEHNR and FQNEAQ (reference sequence). After removal of 6 bases from V and 5 bases from J, the junction contained 9 bases not matched to a gene. This CDR3 has 14 residues. The CDR3 coding sequence is TGTGCCAGCAGAGATGGGGAGGGTTTGGAGACCCAGTACTTC. Amino acids: CASRDGEGLETQYF.

V is TRBV6-6 and J is TRBJ1-1, with no clear D. The CDR3 has 14 residues. Germline-derived CDR1 and CDR2 are MNHNY and SVGAGI (reference sequence). Trimming cost V 7 bases and J 4 bases, with 16 bases left between them. For the CDR3, the DNA is TGTGCCAGCACCTACATGGAGGTGGGCACTGAAGCTTTCTTT. Translating gives CASTYMEVGTEAFF.

The V call is TRBV7-2, the J call TRBJ2-4, with 8 bases fitting TRBD2. The CDR3 is 14 residues long. The junction had 9 bases not matched to a gene; V was cut back by 6 bases and J by 8 bases. CDR1 and CDR2 from the germline V gene are SGHTA and FQGNSA. CDR3 nucleotide sequence: TGTGCCAGCAGAACAGCGGGAGCGGTAGACATTCAGTACTTC. Translated, it gives CASRTAGAVDIQYF.

The DNA for the CDR3 is TGTGCCAGCAGCCGGGGGGCGCGAGATGAAAAACTGTTTTTT. Encoded protein: CASSRGARDEKLFF. This chain connects TRBV27 to TRBJ1-4; D is possibly TRBD1 (6 bases). The CDR3 has 14 residues. The ends were cut back, 6 bases at V and 6 bases at J, with 14 bases in the middle. CDR1 and CDR2 (germline): MNHEY, SMNVEV (reference sequence).

The chain's CDR3 is CASSYGREAFF. The CDR3 coding sequence is TGTGCCAGCAGTTATGGGAGGGAAGCTTTCTTT. The chain uses TRBV27 and TRBJ1-1; D is unresolved. Germline CDR1 reads MNHEY; CDR2 reads SMNVEV (reference sequence). The CDR3 spans 11 residues. V was shortened by 4 bases and J by 8 bases, with 8 bases between the two germline ends.